This TCR beta chain originates from a study of CD8 T cells in Susac syndrome. The multiple sclerosis controls were treatment-naive patients affected by stable or active relapsing-remitting disease. Both CD4+ and CD8+ T cells were negatively isolated, and TEMRA cells underwent FACS enrichment. Reverse transcription of roughly 0.5 to 1 ug RNA was performed with random hexamers. By means of immunoSEQ multiplex PCR, TCR beta CDR3 spanning 54 Vbeta and 13 Jbeta underwent amplification. TCRdb re-called the immunoSEQ multiplex PCR reads through MiXCR, storing one row per CDR3 protein. Among some 140,000 distinct CDR3 sequences listed, around nine tenths were seen once. The CDR3 is 11 residues long. The V end lost 7 bases, the J end lost 6 bases, and 7 bases lay between the germline ends. As to this clonotype: Its target is not known.

The study's findings and limits: As the study acknowledged, the number of individuals in its TCR sequencing and HLA analysis was relatively small.

Sequencing used CD8+ T cells from PBMCs. The receptor was derived from a human donor with multiple sclerosis. V is TRBV12-3 or TRBV12-4 and J is TRBJ2-1; no clear D gene. In DNA, the CDR3 is TGTGCCAGCACAGCAAGCAATGAGCAGTTCTTC. It codes for CASTASNEQFF.